Below are 14 T cell receptor beta chains sequenced from a single sample in a study of response to subunit inactivated influenza vaccine. TCRdb re-derived calls from the RT-PCR reads in MiXCR, one entry per CDR3 protein. Here the sample spans about 530,000 distinct CDR3 sequences, 10% to 15% being singletons. The sample was PBMCs from blood, taken roughly 47 days after vaccination. The receptors here all came from a man between 45 and 60 years old who received an inactivated influenza vaccine.

This clonotype was seen a few times. The chain carries TRBV5-5 and TRBJ2-7; D might be TRBD2 (7 bases). V lost 4 bases to trimming and J lost 4 bases, with 18 bases between them. This CDR3 contains 15 residues. Germline loops: CDR1 SGHKS, CDR2 YYEKEE (reference sequence). CDR3 sequence: CASSPTAGANYEQYF. CDR3 in DNA: TGTGCCAGCAGCCCCACCGCGGGGGCAAATTACGAGCAGTACTTC.

A few counts support this clonotype. This chain connects TRBV7-8 to TRBJ2-1; D remains unclear. V was pared by 3 bases and J by 4 bases, with 16 bases between. The CDR3 extends over 16 amino acids. The germline gives CDR1 SGHVS, CDR2 FQNEAQ. The CDR3 is CASSFRVFLGYNEQFF. The CDR3, as DNA: TGTGCCAGCAGCTTCCGGGTTTTCTTAGGGTACAATGAGCAGTTCTTC.

The rearrangement uses TRBV18 and TRBJ2-1; TRBD1 agrees at 7 bases. CDR1 is KGHSH, CDR2 LQKENI, per germline. V lost 0 bases to trimming and J lost 12 bases; unmatched junction nucleotides: 5. The CDR3 totals 13 residues. CDR3 coding DNA: TGTGCCAGCTCACCACCGGACAGGTCCAGGCAGTTCTTC. Translation: CASSPPDRSRQFF.

This clonotype was detected ten times or more. The CDR3 coding sequence is TGCGCCAGCAGCCTCGGGGACAGCCTCACAGATACGCAGTATTTT. Its protein is CASSLGDSLTDTQYF. The chain is built from TRBV5-1 and TRBJ2-3; TRBD1 aligns across 7 bases. CDR3 size: 15 residues. The trim removed 4 bases at V and 2 bases at J, leaving 7 bases unmatched. The germline gives CDR1 SGHRS, CDR2 YFSETQ.

The chain combines TRBV9 with TRBJ2-7; 12 nucleotides agree with TRBD2. The CDR3 spans 19 residues. Germline CDR1 is SGDLS and CDR2 is YYNGEE. After removal of 4 bases from V and 0 bases from J, the junction contained 14 bases not matched to a gene. CDR3 sequence reads: CASSTEGTSGGPSSYEQYF. In DNA form, the CDR3 reads TGTGCCAGCAGCACCGAGGGTACTAGCGGGGGGCCAAGCTCCTACGAGCAGTACTTC.

There are a few counts of this clonotype. This chain joins TRBV7-2 and TRBJ2-1, with a tentative D call TRBD2 (6 bases). Germline V gives CDR1 SGHTA, CDR2 FQGNSA. V lost 4 bases and J lost 9, with 16 bases in between. The CDR3 runs 14 residues. CDR3 nucleotide sequence: TGTGCCAGCAGCTCGACTAGGGCCCAGGGTGAGCAGTTCTTC. Protein: CASSSTRAQGEQFF.

In this sample, this clonotype turned up a few times. J is TRBJ2-3 and V is TRBV20-1; 8 bases fit TRBD2. The CDR3 runs 13 residues. The V gene end was trimmed by 7 bases and the J gene end by 3 bases; junction bases not matched to a gene: 6. Germline CDR1 reads DFQATT; CDR2 reads SNEGSKA (reference sequence). The chain's CDR3 is CSVSRGGTDTQYF. CDR3 DNA sequence: TGCAGTGTGTCACGGGGGGGGACAGATACGCAGTATTTT.

In its sample, this clonotype was seen a few times. The V gene is TRBV6-2 or TRBV6-3, the J gene TRBJ1-5, with D maybe TRBD1 (5 bases). The germline V gene encodes CDR1 MNHEY and CDR2 SVGEGT. This CDR3 is built from 14 residues. Trimming shortened V by 1 base and J by 4 bases, and 8 bases separated the two germline ends. The CDR3 region has the DNA TGTGCCAGCAGTTACTTCGGGGGTAATCAGCCCCAGCATTTT. Protein product: CASSYFGGNQPQHF.

The V and J genes are TRBV5-1 and TRBJ2-5, with 7 bases matching TRBD2. This CDR3 contains 19 residues. V lost 0 bases, J lost 5 bases, and 19 bases stayed unmatched. The germline V gene has CDR1 SGHRS and CDR2 YFSETQ. The CDR3 sequence: CASSLGAGPRAGVWETQYF. The DNA of the CDR3 is TGCGCCAGCAGCTTGGGAGCGGGCCCGAGGGCGGGGGTCTGGGAGACCCAGTACTTC.

This clonotype was detected a few times. J is TRBJ2-1 and V is TRBV20-1; 7 nucleotides line up with TRBD1. After removal of 1 base from V and 4 bases from J, the junction contained 7 bases not matched to a gene. This CDR3 region has 15 residues. CDR1 and CDR2 from the germline V gene are DFQATT and SNEGSKA (reference sequence). The chain's CDR3 is CSARVTGESYNEQFF. The CDR3 nucleotides are TGCAGTGCTAGAGTAACAGGGGAGAGTTACAATGAGCAGTTCTTC.

This clonotype has more than one count but fewer than ten. The CDR3 DNA sequence: TGTGCCAGCACGGACAGGGCCTACGAGCAGTACTTC. Protein product: CASTDRAYEQYF. The rearrangement uses TRBV12-3 or TRBV12-4 and TRBJ2-7, with 8 bases that match TRBD1. The CDR3 runs to 12 residues. V dropped 7 bases and J dropped 2; count of bases not matched to a gene: 1.

This clonotype came up a few times. This chain joins TRBV11-2 and TRBJ2-3, with D possibly called TRBD1 or TRBD2 (6 bases each). Trimming cost V 2 bases and J 0 bases, with 15 bases left between them. Germline V lookup: CDR1 SGHAT, CDR2 FQNNGV. The CDR3 runs to 17 residues. CDR3 sequence: CASSLYGGGTSTDTQYF. The CDR3 DNA is TGTGCCAGCAGCTTATACGGAGGGGGGACTAGCACAGATACGCAGTATTTT.

A remark on this clonotype: The germline gene is not matched at one end of the junction; a read error may be the cause. The chain carries TRBV11-1 and TRBJ2-7, with 9 bases lining up with TRBD1. Germline loops: CDR1 SGHAT, CDR2 FQDESV (reference sequence). This CDR3 comprises 13 residues. The CDR3 spells CASSPLDRGGTRF. CDR3 nucleotide sequence: TGTGCCAGCAGCCCGCTGGACAGGGGAGGGACGAGATTC.

A word on this clonotype: At one end, the junction sequence differs from germline, possibly due to a read error. V is TRBV7-9 and J is TRBJ2-7, with 7 bases lining up with TRBD1. This CDR3 region has 15 residues. The germline V gene has CDR1 SEHNR and CDR2 FQNEAQ (reference sequence). Written as DNA, the CDR3 is TGTGTCAGCAGCTCGACCGGGACAGCGATCTACGAGCAGTACTTC. Its protein is CVSSSTGTAIYEQYF.